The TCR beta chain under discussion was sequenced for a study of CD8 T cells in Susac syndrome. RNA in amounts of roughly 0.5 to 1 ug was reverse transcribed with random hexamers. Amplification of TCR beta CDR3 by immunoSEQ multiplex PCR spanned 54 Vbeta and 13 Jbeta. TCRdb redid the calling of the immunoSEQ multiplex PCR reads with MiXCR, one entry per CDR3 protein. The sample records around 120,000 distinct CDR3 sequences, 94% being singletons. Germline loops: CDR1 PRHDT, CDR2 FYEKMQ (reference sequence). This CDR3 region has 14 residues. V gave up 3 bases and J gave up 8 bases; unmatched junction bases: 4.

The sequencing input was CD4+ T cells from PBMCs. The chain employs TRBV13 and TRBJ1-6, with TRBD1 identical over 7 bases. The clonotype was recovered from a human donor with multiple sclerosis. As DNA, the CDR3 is TGTGCCAGCAGCTTTACAGGGGACGATTCACCCCTCCACTTT. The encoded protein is CASSFTGDDSPLHF.